The 24 T cell receptor beta chains below all came from one sample that was sequenced in a study of regulatory T cells in long-lasting Graves disease (dated by TCRdb to the early 2020s). Sample time point, as interpreted from the label and publication: persistent/refractory GD, antithyroid drugs over 5 years with positive TRAb. For both TCR sequencing and RNA sequencing, RNA was extracted from PBMCs in TRIzol. Library preparation employed multiplex PCR. The listed sequencing device is Illumina HiSeq 4000. TCR beta libraries were built with iRepertoire HTBI primers and Arm-PCR amplification of CDR3 regions. The public reads were reanalyzed by TCRdb: fastp trimming at Q25, MiXCR alignment, in-frame beta chains only. Each entry is one CDR3 protein sequence, shown with its most common DNA and genes. This sample comprises roughly 490,000 distinct CDR3 sequences, around a fifth of them detected only once. The ten top clones hold less than 15% of the sample.

The sequencing used peripheral blood mononuclear cells (PBMCs), collected when the disease was refractory, from a patient treated with antithyroid drugs. These receptors were taken from a female donor with Graves disease.

A remark on this clonotype: The junction shows a germline mismatch at one end, possibly a read error. In DNA, the CDR3 is TGTGCTAGCAGCTTAGAGGGAGACAGGGGAACCTACGGGCAGTACTTC. The encoded protein is CASSLEGDRGTYGQYF. The rearrangement links TRBV7-7 to TRBJ2-7; 8 bases match TRBD1. Germline loops: CDR1 SSHAT, CDR2 FNYEAQ (reference sequence). The CDR3 consists of 16 residues.

This clonotype showed up just a few times. This chain connects TRBV20-1 to TRBJ1-4, with 8 positions matching TRBD1. The germline CDR1 and CDR2 sequences are DFQATT and SNEGSKA (reference sequence). This CDR3 is built from 14 residues. After removal of 6 bases from V and 8 bases from J, the junction contained 11 bases not matched to a gene. The chain's CDR3 is CSARQGIYNEKLFF. The CDR3 DNA is TGCAGTGCCAGACAGGGGATCTACAACGAAAAACTGTTTTTT.

The chain links TRBV12-3 or TRBV12-4 to TRBJ1-4, with a possible D match to TRBD1 (6 bases). V gave up 5 bases and J gave up 5 bases, with 18 bases separating them. CDR3 length: 16 residues. The CDR3 DNA follows: TGTGCCAGCAGTCTCACGTACAGGGATCGGAATGAAAAACTGTTTTTT. Protein: CASSLTYRDRNEKLFF.

There are many counts of this clonotype. J is TRBJ2-7 and V is TRBV28; the D gene is possibly TRBD1 (8 bases). The CDR3 contains 15 residues. The germline gives CDR1 MDHEN, CDR2 SYDVKM. Trimming removed 7 bases at V and 1 base at J, with 17 bases between. The DNA of the CDR3 is TGTGCCAGCATCCCCTACAGGGGGGGTTCCTACGAGCAGTACTTC. This gives the protein CASIPYRGGSYEQYF.

The gene calls are TRBV19 and TRBJ2-2, with D unresolved. The germline CDR1 and CDR2 sequences are LNHDA and SQIVND (reference sequence). Trimming removed 3 bases from V and 7 bases from J, with 9 bases in between. This CDR3 comprises 13 residues. CDR3 protein: CASSILDRGELFF. Written as DNA, the CDR3 is TGTGCCAGTAGTATCTTAGACCGCGGGGAGCTGTTTTTT.

The J gene is TRBJ1-6, the V gene TRBV19; possible D gene TRBD1, 6 bases. The CDR3 is made up of 13 amino acids. Looked up from germline, CDR1 is LNHDA and CDR2 is SQIVND (reference sequence). Trimming removed 6 bases at V and 10 bases at J, with 13 bases between. This CDR3 is CASSGTIGSPLHF. Written as DNA, the CDR3 is TGTGCCAGTAGCGGGACAATTGGGTCACCCCTCCACTTT.

This clonotype was detected only a few times. The chain carries TRBV3-1 and TRBJ2-5, with 8 positions matching TRBD2. V gave up 4 bases and J gave up 0 bases; unmatched junction bases: 16. CDR1 and CDR2 (germline): LGHDT, YNNKEL (reference sequence). This CDR3 region has 19 residues. DNA of the CDR3: TGTGCCAGCAGCCGGCCTAGAAGCGGGGGAGCCAGGTACCAAGAGACCCAGTACTTC. It translates to CASSRPRSGGARYQETQYF.

This clonotype has ten or more counts. The V gene is TRBV12-3 or TRBV12-4, the J gene TRBJ1-1; D uncertain. This CDR3 has 14 amino acids. V lost 8 bases and J lost 1, with 14 bases in between. The chain's CDR3 is CASGRGPSNTEAFF. CDR3 nucleotides: TGTGCCAGCGGGCGAGGACCGTCGAACACTGAAGCTTTCTTT.

This clonotype has only one observation. The V gene is TRBV6-5, the J gene TRBJ1-3; no clear D. CDR3 length: 14 residues. CDR1 and CDR2 (germline): MNHEY, SVGAGI. V shed 2 bases and J shed 0 bases, with 5 bases lying between them. CDR3: CASSYGSSGNTIYF. The CDR3 nucleotides are TGTGCCAGCAGTTACGGGAGCTCTGGAAACACCATATATTTT.

There are many counts of this clonotype. The rearrangement uses TRBV7-8 and TRBJ1-5, with D perhaps TRBD1 (6 bases). There are 15 residues in the CDR3. CDR1 is SGHVS and CDR2 is FQNEAQ in the germline V gene. The V end was cut by 2 bases, the J end by 5 bases, with 13 bases between. The DNA for the CDR3 is TGTGCCAGCAGCTTAATTAGGGGGGTCTATCAGCCCCAGCATTTT. Its protein product is CASSLIRGVYQPQHF.

In this sample, this clonotype turned up many times. The chain joins TRBV2 to TRBJ1-5; possibly TRBD1 for D (5 bases). Germline CDR1 is SNHLY and CDR2 is FYNNEI. V lost 6 bases and J 1 base, leaving 13 bases between the germline ends. CDR3 length equals 15 residues. The CDR3: CASSPGQRSNQPQHF. As DNA, the CDR3 is TGTGCCAGCAGCCCGGGGCAGCGAAGCAATCAGCCCCAGCATTTT.

The table lists this clonotype with many counts. This chain uses TRBV2 with TRBJ2-2; D might be TRBD1 (5 bases). CDR1 and CDR2 from the germline V gene are SNHLY and FYNNEI. The CDR3 is made up of 15 amino acids. V lost 4 bases to trimming and J lost 1 base, with 10 bases between them. The CDR3 spells CASSVVGQNTGELFF. The DNA of the CDR3 is TGTGCCAGCAGTGTCGTCGGACAGAACACCGGGGAGCTGTTTTTT.

Ten or more counts support this clonotype. This chain joins TRBV7-9 and TRBJ1-2; the match to TRBD1 covers 10 bases. V lost 5 bases, J lost 4 bases, and 7 bases stayed unmatched. The CDR3 covers 15 residues. Germline-derived CDR1 and CDR2 are SEHNR and FQNEAQ (reference sequence). The CDR3 DNA follows: TGTGCCAGCAGCGCCGGGACAGGGGACTCCTATGGCTACACCTTC. Protein product: CASSAGTGDSYGYTF.

The table lists this clonotype with many counts. Germline is not matched at one junction end, which may reflect a read error. V and J are TRBV5-1 and TRBJ1-5, with a weak D call TRBD1 (6 bases). The germline V gene has CDR1 SGHRS and CDR2 YFSETQ. This CDR3 comprises 14 residues. This CDR3 reads CASSLGQSNQPQHF. As DNA, the CDR3 is TGTGCCAGCAGCCTCGGACAGAGCAATCAGCCCCAGCATTTT.

Ten or more counts support this clonotype. The chain is built from TRBV28 and TRBJ2-2; D unresolved. The CDR3 is made up of 13 amino acids. Trimming pared 3 bases from V and 5 bases from J, leaving 7 bases between. Germline V lookup: CDR1 MDHEN, CDR2 SYDVKM. The CDR3 region has the DNA TGTGCCAGCAGTTTGTTCGAGACCGGGGAGCTGTTTTTT. This translates into CASSLFETGELFF.

This clonotype came up a few times. The CDR3 nucleotides are TGTGCCAGCAGCTCTCCACTGCTGAACACTGAAGCTTTCTTT. Its protein is CASSSPLLNTEAFF. This chain uses TRBV9 with TRBJ1-1; D gene unclear. V was shortened by 4 bases and J by 0 bases, with 10 bases between the two germline ends. Germline CDR1 reads SGDLS; CDR2 reads YYNGEE. The CDR3 spans 14 residues. Looking up the rest from reference TRBV9 and TRBJ1-1 gives the full variable domain: DSGVTQTPKHLITATGQRVTLRCSPRSGDLSVYWYQQSLDQGLQFLIQYYNGEERAKGNILERFSAQQFPDLHSELNLSSLELGDSALYFCASSSPLLNTEAFFGQGTRLTVV.

This sequence joins TRBV5-1 and TRBJ2-2, with D unresolved. V gave up 2 bases and J gave up 3 bases, with 8 bases separating them. CDR1 and CDR2 (germline): SGHRS, YFSETQ. The CDR3 runs 14 residues. CDR3 in DNA: TGCGCCAGCAGCTTTACATTTGACACCGGGGAGCTGTTTTTT. As protein: CASSFTFDTGELFF.

This clonotype was counted at least ten times. This rearrangement joins TRBV7-2 to TRBJ1-2, with a weak D call TRBD1 (5 bases). The CDR3 contains 13 residues. Germline values: CDR1 SGHTA, CDR2 FQGNSA. Trimming cost V 5 bases and J 3 bases, with 10 bases left between them. CDR3 bases: TGTGCCAGCAGCGCAGGCAGGGACTATGGCTACACCTTC. It translates to CASSAGRDYGYTF. Full variable domain (outside the CDR3, taken from reference TRBV7-2 and TRBJ1-2): GAGVSQSPSNKVTEKGKDVELRCDPISGHTALYWYRQSLGQGLEFLIYFQGNSAPDKSGLPSDRFSAERTGGSVSTLTIQRTQQEDSAVYLCASSAGRDYGYTFGSGTRLTVV.

The chain couples TRBV14 to TRBJ2-1; D possibly corresponds to TRBD1 (7 bases). The CDR3 covers 18 residues. V was clipped by 3 bases and J by 1 base, with 19 bases between them. The V gene's germline CDR1 is SGHDN and CDR2 FVKESK. The CDR3 here is CASSQRAGGGRSYNEQFF. The CDR3 DNA reads TGTGCCAGCAGCCAGAGGGCAGGAGGGGGCCGTTCCTACAATGAGCAGTTCTTC.

This clonotype came up many times. CDR3 nucleotides: TGTGCCAGCAGCCGTACCGGGGAGCTGTTTTTT. It yields the protein CASSRTGELFF. This chain uses TRBV6-1 with TRBJ2-2; D is ambiguous. V gave up 6 bases and J gave up 5 bases, with 4 bases separating them. The germline V gene has CDR1 MNHNS and CDR2 SASEGT. This CDR3 is 11 amino acids long.

This clonotype has a count of ten or more. The chain links TRBV28 to TRBJ1-3; maybe TRBD1 (6 bases). CDR3 length: 16 amino acids. Trimming cost V 5 bases and J 4 bases, with 18 bases left between them. The germline gives CDR1 MDHEN, CDR2 SYDVKM. The CDR3 bases are TGTGCCAGCAGTCGCACAGGGTTTATCTCCGGAAACACCATATATTTT. Its translation is CASSRTGFISGNTIYF.

This clonotype occurred a few times. The chain couples TRBV3-1 to TRBJ1-2; no firm D call. The CDR3 runs 16 residues. Germline V lookup: CDR1 LGHDT, CDR2 YNNKEL (reference sequence). V shed 1 base and J shed 7 bases, with 19 bases lying between them. The CDR3: CASSQALRTPSRGYTF. As DNA, the CDR3 is TGTGCCAGCAGCCAAGCCCTCCGTACGCCGAGCCGTGGCTACACCTTC.

This clonotype appeared many times. This chain links TRBV28 with TRBJ2-6; D ambiguous. The V gene's germline CDR1 is MDHEN and CDR2 SYDVKM. The length of the CDR3 is 14 residues. V lost 5 bases and J lost 0, with 5 bases in between. CDR3 DNA sequence: TGTGCCAGCAGTCGCAGCTCTGGGGCCAACGTCCTGACTTTC. This gives the protein CASSRSSGANVLTF.

There are many counts of this clonotype. CDR3 in DNA: TGTGCCAGCAGTACAACCGACAGGGGGAATCAGTACTTC. Encoded protein: CASSTTDRGNQYF. The rearrangement uses TRBV12-3 or TRBV12-4 and TRBJ2-7; 9 bases map to TRBD1. Trimming at V came to 5 bases and at J to 10 bases, leaving 9 bases not matched to a gene. The CDR3 covers 13 residues.